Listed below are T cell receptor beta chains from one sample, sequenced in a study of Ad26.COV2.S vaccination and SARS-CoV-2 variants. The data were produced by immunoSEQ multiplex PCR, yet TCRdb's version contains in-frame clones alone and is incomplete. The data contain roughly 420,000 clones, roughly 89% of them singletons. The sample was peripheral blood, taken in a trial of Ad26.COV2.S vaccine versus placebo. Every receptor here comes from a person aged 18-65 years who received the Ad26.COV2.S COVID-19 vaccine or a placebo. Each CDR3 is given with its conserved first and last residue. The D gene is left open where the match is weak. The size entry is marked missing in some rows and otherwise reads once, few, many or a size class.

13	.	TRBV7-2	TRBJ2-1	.	CASSPLSSPGQFF	TGTGCCAGCAGCCCATTATCCTCCCCGGGGCAGTTCTTC
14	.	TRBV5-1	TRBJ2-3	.	CASSLPAGTDTQYF	TGCGCCAGCAGCTTGCCGGCAGGCACAGATACGCAGTATTTT
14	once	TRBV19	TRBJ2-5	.	CASSIVGRQETQYF	TGTGCCAGTAGTATAGTTGGCCGCCAAGAGACCCAGTACTTC
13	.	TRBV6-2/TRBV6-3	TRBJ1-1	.	CASSTGRASGAFF	TGTGCCAGCAGTACTGGCAGGGCGTCTGGGGCTTTCTTT
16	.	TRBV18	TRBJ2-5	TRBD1	CASSPGDRVYQETQYF	TGTGCCAGCTCACCAGGGGACAGGGTTTACCAAGAGACCCAGTACTTC
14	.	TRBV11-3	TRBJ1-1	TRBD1	CASSLTGGYTEAFF	TGTGCCAGCAGCTTAACAGGGGGCTACACTGAAGCTTTCTTT
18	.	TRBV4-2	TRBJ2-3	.	CASSQGSGGRWVTDTQYF	TGTGCCAGCAGCCAAGGAAGTGGGGGGCGGTGGGTCACAGATACGCAGTATTTT
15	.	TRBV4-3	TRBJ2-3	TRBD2	CASSQVLAGGYTQYF	TGCGCCAGCAGCCAAGTGCTAGCGGGGGGGTATACGCAGTATTTT
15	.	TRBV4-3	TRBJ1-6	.	CASSQDPARNSPLHF	TGCGCCAGCAGCCAAGATCCGGCAAGGAATTCACCCCTCCACTTT
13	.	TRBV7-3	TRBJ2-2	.	CASSLLGAGELFF	TGTGCCAGCAGCCTCTTGGGAGCCGGGGAGCTGTTTTTT
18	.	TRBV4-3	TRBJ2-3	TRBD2	CASSQDFGGAGVTDTQYF	TGCGCCAGCAGCCAAGATTTTGGAGGAGCGGGGGTCACAGATACGCAGTATTTT
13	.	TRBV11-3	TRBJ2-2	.	CASSRPVTGELFF	TGTGCCAGCAGCCGACCGGTTACCGGGGAGCTGTTTTTT
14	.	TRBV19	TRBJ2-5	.	CASSKQGPWAAQYF	TGTGCCAGTAGTAAACAGGGTCCCTGGGCGGCCCAGTACTTC
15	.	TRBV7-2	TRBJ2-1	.	CASSLGTGSYNEQFF	TGTGCCAGCAGCTTAGGGACTGGCTCCTACAATGAGCAGTTCTTC
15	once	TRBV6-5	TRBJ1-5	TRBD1	CASSLTDRVDQPQHF	TGTGCCAGCAGTTTAACGGACAGGGTGGATCAGCCCCAGCATTTT
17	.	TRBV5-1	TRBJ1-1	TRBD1	CASSLHPPTGGETEAFF	TGCGCCAGCAGCCTCCACCCTCCTACAGGGGGGGAGACTGAAGCTTTCTTT
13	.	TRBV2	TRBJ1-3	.	CASRASAGNTIYF	TGTGCCAGCAGGGCGTCGGCGGGAAACACCATATATTTT
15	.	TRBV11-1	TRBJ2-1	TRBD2	CASSPPGLAFGEQFF	TGTGCCAGCAGCCCACCGGGACTAGCTTTCGGGGAGCAGTTCTTC
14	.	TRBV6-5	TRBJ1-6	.	CASRAPTYNSPLHF	TGTGCCAGCAGAGCCCCTACCTATAATTCACCCCTCCACTTT
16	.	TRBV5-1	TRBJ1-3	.	CASSLGGSEAGNTIYF	TGCGCCAGCAGCTTGGGCGGCAGTGAGGCTGGAAACACCATATATTTT
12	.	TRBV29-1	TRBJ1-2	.	CSVELGNYGYTF	TGCAGCGTTGAATTGGGAAACTATGGCTACACCTTC
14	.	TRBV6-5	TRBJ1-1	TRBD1	CASTRTGTNTEAFF	TGTGCCAGCACCCGGACAGGGACGAACACTGAAGCTTTCTTT
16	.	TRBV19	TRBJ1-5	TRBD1	CATSGRIQGVNQPQHF	TGTGCCACCAGCGGCCGTATTCAGGGGGTTAATCAGCCCCAGCATTTT
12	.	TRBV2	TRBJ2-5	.	CASSSAKETQYF	TGTGCCAGCAGTAGTGCCAAAGAGACCCAGTACTTC
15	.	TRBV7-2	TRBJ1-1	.	CASSLTGFGNTEAFF	TGTGCCAGCAGCTTAACAGGGTTCGGGAACACTGAAGCTTTCTTT
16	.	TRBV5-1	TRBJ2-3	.	CASSLEIHRRTDTQYF	TGCGCCAGCAGCTTGGAGATTCACAGAAGGACAGATACGCAGTATTTT
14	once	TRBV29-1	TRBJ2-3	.	CSVLFYTSTDTQYF	TGCAGCGTCCTTTTTTACACCAGCACAGATACGCAGTATTTT
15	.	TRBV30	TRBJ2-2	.	CAWSSRAYDTGELFF	TGTGCCTGGAGCTCCCGGGCCTATGACACCGGGGAGCTGTTTTTT
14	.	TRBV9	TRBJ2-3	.	CASSDVRSGDTQYF	TGTGCCAGCAGCGACGTTCGGTCGGGAGATACGCAGTATTTT
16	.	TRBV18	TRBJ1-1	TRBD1	CASSPTRGRGNTEAFF	TGTGCCAGCTCACCAACCAGGGGGCGGGGGAACACTGAAGCTTTCTTT
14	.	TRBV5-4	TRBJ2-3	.	CASSLRGTTDTQYF	TGTGCCAGCAGCTTGCGGGGGACCACAGATACGCAGTATTTT
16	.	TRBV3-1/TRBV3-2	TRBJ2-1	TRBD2	CASSGWGGSPYNEQFF	TGTGCCAGCAGCGGCTGGGGGGGGAGCCCATACAATGAGCAGTTCTTC
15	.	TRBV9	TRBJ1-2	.	CASSAWEGSSYGYTF	TGTGCCAGCAGCGCCTGGGAAGGGTCTAGCTATGGCTACACCTTC
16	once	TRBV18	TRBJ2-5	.	CASSPRTRGRQETQYF	TGTGCCAGCTCACCCCGGACCCGAGGGCGACAAGAGACCCAGTACTTC
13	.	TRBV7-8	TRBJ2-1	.	CASSLQGFDEQFF	TGTGCCAGCAGCTTACAGGGGTTCGATGAGCAGTTCTTC
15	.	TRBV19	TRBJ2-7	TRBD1	CASSIVGTGINEQYF	TGTGCCAGTAGTATAGTGGGGACAGGGATAAACGAGCAGTACTTC
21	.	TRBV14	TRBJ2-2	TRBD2	CASSQDRRETSPSRSTGELFF	TGTGCCAGCAGCCAAGACCGCAGGGAGACTAGCCCTAGTCGGAGCACCGGGGAGCTGTTTTTT
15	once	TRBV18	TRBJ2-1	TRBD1	CASSPGTGGYNEQFF	TGTGCCAGCTCGCCAGGGACAGGGGGTTACAATGAGCAGTTCTTC
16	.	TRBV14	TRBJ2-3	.	CASSHSLYLPTDTQYF	TGTGCCAGCAGCCATAGCCTCTACTTACCCACAGATACGCAGTATTTT
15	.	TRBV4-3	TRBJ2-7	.	CASSQEPGAAYEQYF	TGCGCCAGCAGCCAGGAACCCGGGGCTGCCTACGAGCAGTACTTC